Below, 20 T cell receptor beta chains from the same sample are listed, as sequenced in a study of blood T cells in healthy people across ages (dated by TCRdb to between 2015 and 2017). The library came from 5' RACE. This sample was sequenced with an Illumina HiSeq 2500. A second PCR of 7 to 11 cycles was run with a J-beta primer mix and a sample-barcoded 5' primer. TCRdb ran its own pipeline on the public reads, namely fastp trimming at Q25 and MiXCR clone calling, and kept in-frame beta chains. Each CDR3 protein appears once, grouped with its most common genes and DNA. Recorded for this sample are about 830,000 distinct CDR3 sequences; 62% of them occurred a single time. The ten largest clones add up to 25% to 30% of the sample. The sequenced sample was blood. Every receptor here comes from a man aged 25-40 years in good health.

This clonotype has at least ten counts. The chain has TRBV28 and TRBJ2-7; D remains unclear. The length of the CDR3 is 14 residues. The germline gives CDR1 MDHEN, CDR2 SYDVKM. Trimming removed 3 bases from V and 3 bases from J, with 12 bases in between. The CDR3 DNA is TGTGCCAGCAGTTTCGAAAACAGTGTCTACGAGCAGTACTTC. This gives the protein CASSFENSVYEQYF. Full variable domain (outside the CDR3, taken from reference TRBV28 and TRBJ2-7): DVKVTQSSRYLVKRTGEKVFLECVQDMDHENMFWYRQDPGLGLRLIYFSYDVKMKEKGDIPEGYSVSREKKERFSLILESASTNQTSMYLCASSFENSVYEQYFGPGTRLTVT.

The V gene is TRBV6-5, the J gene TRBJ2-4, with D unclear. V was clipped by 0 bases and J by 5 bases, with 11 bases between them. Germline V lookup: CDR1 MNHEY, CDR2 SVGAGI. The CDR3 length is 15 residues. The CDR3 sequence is CASSYSGSWENIQYF. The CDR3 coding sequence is TGTGCCAGCAGTTACTCAGGTAGCTGGGAAAACATTCAGTACTTC.

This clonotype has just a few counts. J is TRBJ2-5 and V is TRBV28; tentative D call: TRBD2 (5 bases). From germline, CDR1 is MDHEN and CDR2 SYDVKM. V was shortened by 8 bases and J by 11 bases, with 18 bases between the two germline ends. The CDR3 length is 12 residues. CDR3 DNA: TGTGCCAGCCGGGATTTATTAGAGGAGCAGTACTTC. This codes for CASRDLLEEQYF.

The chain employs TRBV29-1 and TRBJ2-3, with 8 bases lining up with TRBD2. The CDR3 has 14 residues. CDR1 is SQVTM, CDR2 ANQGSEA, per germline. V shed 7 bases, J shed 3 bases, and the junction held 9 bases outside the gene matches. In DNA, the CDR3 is TGCAGCGCTGCAGCGGGGGAGGGGACAGATACGCAGTATTTT. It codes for CSAAAGEGTDTQYF.

This CDR3 is CASSLDRSSSYEQYF. CDR3 bases: TGTGCCAGCAGCTTGGACAGATCTAGCTCCTACGAGCAGTACTTC. V usage is TRBV5-6 and J usage is TRBJ2-7, with D hard to call. Germline V gene data show CDR1 as SGHDT and CDR2 as YYEEEE. Trimming shortened V by 0 bases and J by 0 bases, and 10 bases separated the two germline ends. The CDR3 has 15 residues.

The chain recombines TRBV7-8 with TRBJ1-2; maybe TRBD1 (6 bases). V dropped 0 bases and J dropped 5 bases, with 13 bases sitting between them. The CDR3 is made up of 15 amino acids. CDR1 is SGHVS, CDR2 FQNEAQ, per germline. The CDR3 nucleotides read TGTGCCAGCAGCTTAGCGTCGACAGGATGGTATGGCTACACCTTC. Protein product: CASSLASTGWYGYTF.

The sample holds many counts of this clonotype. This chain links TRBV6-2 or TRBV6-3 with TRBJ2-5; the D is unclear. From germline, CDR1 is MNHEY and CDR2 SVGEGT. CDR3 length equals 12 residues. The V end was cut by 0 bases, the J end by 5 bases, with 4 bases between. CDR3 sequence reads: CASSYSLETQYF. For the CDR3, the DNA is TGTGCCAGCAGTTACTCGTTGGAGACCCAGTACTTC.

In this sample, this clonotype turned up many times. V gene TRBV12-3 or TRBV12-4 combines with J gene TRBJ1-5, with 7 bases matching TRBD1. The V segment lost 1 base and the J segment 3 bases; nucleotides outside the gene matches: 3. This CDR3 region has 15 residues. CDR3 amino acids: CASSLGTGFNQPQHF. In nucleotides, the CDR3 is TGTGCCAGCAGTTTAGGGACAGGATTCAATCAGCCCCAGCATTTT.

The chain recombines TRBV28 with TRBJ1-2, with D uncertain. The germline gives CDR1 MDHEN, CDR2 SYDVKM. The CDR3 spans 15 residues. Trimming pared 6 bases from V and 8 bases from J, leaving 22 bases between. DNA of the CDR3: TGTGCCAGCAGGACCAGCGGCCCAGCGGGCGGCGGCTACACCTTC. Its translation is CASRTSGPAGGGYTF.

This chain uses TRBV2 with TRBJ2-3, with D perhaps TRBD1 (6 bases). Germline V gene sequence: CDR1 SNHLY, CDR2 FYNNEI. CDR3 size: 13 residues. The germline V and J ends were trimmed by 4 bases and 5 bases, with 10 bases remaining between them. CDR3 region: CASSAQGEDTQYF. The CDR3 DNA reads TGTGCCAGCAGTGCACAGGGAGAAGATACGCAGTATTTT.

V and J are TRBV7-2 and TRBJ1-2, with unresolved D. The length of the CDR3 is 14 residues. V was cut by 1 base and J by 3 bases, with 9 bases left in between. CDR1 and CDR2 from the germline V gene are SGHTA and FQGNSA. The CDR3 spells CASSLDSGYYGYTF. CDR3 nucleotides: TGTGCCAGCAGCTTAGATTCAGGTTACTATGGCTACACCTTC.

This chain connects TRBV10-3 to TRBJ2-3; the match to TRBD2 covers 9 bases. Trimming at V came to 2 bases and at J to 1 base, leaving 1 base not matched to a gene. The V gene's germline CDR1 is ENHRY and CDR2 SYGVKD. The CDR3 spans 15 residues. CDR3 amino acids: CAISEPSGGTDTQYF. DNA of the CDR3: TGTGCCATCAGTGAGCCTAGCGGGGGCACAGATACGCAGTATTTT.

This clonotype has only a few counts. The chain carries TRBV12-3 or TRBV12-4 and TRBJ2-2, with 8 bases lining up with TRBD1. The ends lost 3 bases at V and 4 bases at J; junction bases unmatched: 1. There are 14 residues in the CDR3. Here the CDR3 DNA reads TGTGCCAGCAGTTTTACAGGGGGCACCGGGGAGCTGTTTTTT. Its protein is CASSFTGGTGELFF.

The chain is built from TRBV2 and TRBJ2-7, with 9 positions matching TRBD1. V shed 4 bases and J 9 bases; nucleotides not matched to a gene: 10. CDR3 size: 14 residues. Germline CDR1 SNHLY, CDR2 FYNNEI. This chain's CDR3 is CASSAGQGVEGQYF. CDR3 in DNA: TGTGCCAGCAGTGCGGGACAGGGAGTGGAGGGGCAGTACTTC.

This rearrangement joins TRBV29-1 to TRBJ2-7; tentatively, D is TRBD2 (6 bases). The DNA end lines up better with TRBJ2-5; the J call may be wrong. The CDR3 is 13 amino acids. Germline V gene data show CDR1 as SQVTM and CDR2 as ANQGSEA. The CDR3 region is CSVELGGRETQYF. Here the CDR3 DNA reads TGCAGCGTTGAATTGGGGGGACGAGAGACCCAGTACTTC.

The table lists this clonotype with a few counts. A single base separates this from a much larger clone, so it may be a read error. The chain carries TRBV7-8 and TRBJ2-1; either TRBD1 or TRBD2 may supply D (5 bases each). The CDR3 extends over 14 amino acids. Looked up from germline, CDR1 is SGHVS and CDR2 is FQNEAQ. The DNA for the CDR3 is TGTGCCAGCAGACGGGACGGGTTGTACAATGGGCAGTTCTTC. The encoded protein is CASRRDGLYNGQFF.

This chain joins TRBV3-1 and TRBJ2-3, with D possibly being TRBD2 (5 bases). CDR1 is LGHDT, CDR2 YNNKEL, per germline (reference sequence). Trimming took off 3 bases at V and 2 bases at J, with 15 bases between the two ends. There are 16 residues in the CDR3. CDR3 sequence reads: CASSQFGRGYTDTQYF. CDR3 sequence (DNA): TGTGCCAGCAGCCAGTTTGGGAGAGGATACACAGATACGCAGTATTTT.

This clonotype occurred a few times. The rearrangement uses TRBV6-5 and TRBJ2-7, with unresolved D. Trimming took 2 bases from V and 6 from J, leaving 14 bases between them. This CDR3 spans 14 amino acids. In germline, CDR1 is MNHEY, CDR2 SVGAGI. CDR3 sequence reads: CASSYSDVRVEQYF. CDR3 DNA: TGTGCCAGCAGTTACAGCGACGTTCGGGTCGAGCAGTACTTC.

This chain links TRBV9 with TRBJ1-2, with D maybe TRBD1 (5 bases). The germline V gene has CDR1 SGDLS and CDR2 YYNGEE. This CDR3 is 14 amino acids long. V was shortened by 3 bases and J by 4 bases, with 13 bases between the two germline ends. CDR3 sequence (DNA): TGTGCCAGCAGCGGGGTCGGGGGGAGCTATGGCTACACCTTC. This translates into CASSGVGGSYGYTF.

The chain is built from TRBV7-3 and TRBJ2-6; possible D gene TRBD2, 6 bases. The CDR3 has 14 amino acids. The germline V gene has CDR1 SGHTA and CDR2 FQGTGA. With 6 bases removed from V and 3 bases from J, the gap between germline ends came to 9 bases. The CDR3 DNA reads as TGTGCCAGCAGGGCCGGGAGTGGGGCCAACGTCCTGACTTTC. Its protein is CASRAGSGANVLTF.